The source of this T cell receptor (beta chain) is a study of blood T cell repertoires in COVID-19. Study context: Researchers got acute and convalescent COVID-19 samples from the United States, Italy and Spain. From T cells, B-cell-depleted T cells, or PBMCs came the material, which was cDNA or gDNA.

Per the authors' pipeline: Amplified reference gene primers provided the basis for estimating nucleated cell counts. TCRdb keeps only in-frame clones here, not all; method: immunoSEQ multiplex PCR. From that table come the V and J calls and clone size; the DNA was used to work out D and trimming. The data contain approximately 260,000 clones, 85% to 90% of them singletons. This TCR was recovered from a young man with active or convalescent COVID-19. Sequenced material: peripheral blood.

The CDR3 sequence is CASSQRTRQETQYF. The CDR3 DNA reads as TGCGCCAGCAGCCAACGGACACGGCAAGAGACCCAGTACTTC. This chain uses TRBV4-1 with TRBJ2-5; weak D call: TRBD1 (5 bases). Trimming shortened V by 2 bases and J by 2 bases, and 9 bases separated the two germline ends. Germline assignment: CDR1 MGHRA and CDR2 YSYEKL. CDR3 length equals 14 residues.